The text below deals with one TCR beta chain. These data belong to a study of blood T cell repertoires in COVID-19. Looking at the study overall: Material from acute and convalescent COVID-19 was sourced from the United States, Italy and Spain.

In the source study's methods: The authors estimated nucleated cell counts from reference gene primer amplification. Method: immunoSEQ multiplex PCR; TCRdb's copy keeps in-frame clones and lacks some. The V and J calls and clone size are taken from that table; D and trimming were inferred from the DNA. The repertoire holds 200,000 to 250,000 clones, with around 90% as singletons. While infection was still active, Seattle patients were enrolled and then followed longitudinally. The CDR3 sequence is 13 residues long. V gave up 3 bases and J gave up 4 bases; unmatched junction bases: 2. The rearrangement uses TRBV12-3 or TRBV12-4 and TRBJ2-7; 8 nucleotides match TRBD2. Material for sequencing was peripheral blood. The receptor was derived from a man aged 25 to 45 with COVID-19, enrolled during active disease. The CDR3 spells CASSFGGGYEQYF. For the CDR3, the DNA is TGTGCCAGCAGTTTTGGCGGGGGGTACGAGCAGTACTTC.